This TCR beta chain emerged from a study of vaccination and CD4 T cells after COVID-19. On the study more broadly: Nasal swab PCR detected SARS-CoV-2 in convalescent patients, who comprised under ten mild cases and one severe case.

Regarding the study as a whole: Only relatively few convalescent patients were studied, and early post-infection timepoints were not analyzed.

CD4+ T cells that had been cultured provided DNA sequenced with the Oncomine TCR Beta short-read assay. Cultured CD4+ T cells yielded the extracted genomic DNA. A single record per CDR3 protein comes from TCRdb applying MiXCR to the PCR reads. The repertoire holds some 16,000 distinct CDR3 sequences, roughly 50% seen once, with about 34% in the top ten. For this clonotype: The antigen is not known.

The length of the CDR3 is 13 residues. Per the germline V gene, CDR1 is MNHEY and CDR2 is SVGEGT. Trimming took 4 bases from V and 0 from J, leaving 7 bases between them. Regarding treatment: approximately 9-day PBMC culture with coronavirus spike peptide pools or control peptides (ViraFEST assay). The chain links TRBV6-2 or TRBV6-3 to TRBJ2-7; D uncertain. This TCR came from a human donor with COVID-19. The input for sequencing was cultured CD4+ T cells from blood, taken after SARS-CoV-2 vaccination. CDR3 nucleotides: TGTGCCAGCAGTTCTACTTACTCCTACGAGCAGTACTTC. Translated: CASSSTYSYEQYF.